This T cell receptor beta chain was obtained from a study of tumour-infiltrating T cells in Burkitt lymphoma. About the study: Overall and progression-free survival were predicted by productive clonality.

Some clones are missing from TCRdb's copy, which holds only in-frame ones; the method was immunoSEQ multiplex PCR. The sample lists about 4,400 clones, around 80% seen once, with more than 9.5% in the top ten. Trimming took off 3 bases at V and 6 bases at J, with 12 bases between the two ends. CDR1 is ENHRY and CDR2 is SYGVKD in the germline V gene. The CDR3 contains 13 residues. The receptor was derived from a human donor with diffuse large B-cell lymphoma. Some clones in this sample may be carry-over from other donors' samples. This chain joins TRBV10-3 and TRBJ2-7; the D gene is possibly TRBD1 (6 bases). The sequencing input was tumor tissue. CDR3 amino acids: CAISETGSREQYF. DNA of the CDR3: TGTGCCATCAGTGAAACAGGGAGCCGCGAGCAGTACTTC.